This TCR beta chain derives from a study of response to subunit inactivated influenza vaccine. The CDR3 contains 13 residues. Between the trimmed V and J ends, which lost 5 bases and 8 bases, there was a span of 16 bases. Germline CDR1 SQVTM, CDR2 ANQGSEA. TCRdb re-called the RT-PCR reads with MiXCR, one entry per CDR3 protein. The sample lists around 650,000 distinct CDR3 sequences; 15% to 19% were seen once. This clonotype was recorded a few times. The receptor was derived from a man aged 50 or older who received an inactivated influenza vaccine. The sequencing used PBMCs from blood, collected approximately 13 days after vaccination. The rearrangement links TRBV29-1 to TRBJ2-1; D is tentatively TRBD1 or TRBD2 (6 bases each). CDR3 in amino acids: CSVPGAIGYEQFF. The CDR3 DNA sequence: TGCAGCGTTCCGGGGGCTATCGGGTATGAGCAGTTCTTC.